The source of this T cell receptor beta chain is a study of shared clonotypes between healthy human individuals. In the study overall: Those who served as donors were a couple of women and a few men between the ages of 18 and 49.

Study-wide results and caveats: Generation probability values for non-shared clonotypes were lower than those for clonotypes shared by all four donors.

Germline V gene lookup returns CDR1 GTSNPN and CDR2 SVGIG (reference sequence). The CDR3 runs 12 residues. V lost 1 base to trimming and J lost 3 bases; unmatched junction nucleotides: 0. CD45RO-negative CD8 cells positively selected for CCR7 made up the naive population, which excluded terminally differentiated effector memory CD45RA+ cells. Nashville, Tennessee was home to all donors, each a Caucasian adult. On this clone itself: Its specificity is unknown. Other DNA sequences in the same sample also yield this CDR3.

Assay execution took place at the deep level. Sequenced by immunoSEQ multiplex PCR; TCRdb stores in-frame clones only, minus some. The sample includes about 750,000 clones, around 92% seen only once; the top ten take 24%. Sequenced input: naive CD8+ T cells sorted from blood. J is TRBJ2-7 and V is TRBV30; 7 nucleotides align to TRBD2. The receptor was isolated from a man aged 25 to 45 in good health. For the CDR3, the DNA is TGTGCCTGGAGTGGCGGGAGCTACGAGCAGTACTTC. It specifies CAWSGGSYEQYF.